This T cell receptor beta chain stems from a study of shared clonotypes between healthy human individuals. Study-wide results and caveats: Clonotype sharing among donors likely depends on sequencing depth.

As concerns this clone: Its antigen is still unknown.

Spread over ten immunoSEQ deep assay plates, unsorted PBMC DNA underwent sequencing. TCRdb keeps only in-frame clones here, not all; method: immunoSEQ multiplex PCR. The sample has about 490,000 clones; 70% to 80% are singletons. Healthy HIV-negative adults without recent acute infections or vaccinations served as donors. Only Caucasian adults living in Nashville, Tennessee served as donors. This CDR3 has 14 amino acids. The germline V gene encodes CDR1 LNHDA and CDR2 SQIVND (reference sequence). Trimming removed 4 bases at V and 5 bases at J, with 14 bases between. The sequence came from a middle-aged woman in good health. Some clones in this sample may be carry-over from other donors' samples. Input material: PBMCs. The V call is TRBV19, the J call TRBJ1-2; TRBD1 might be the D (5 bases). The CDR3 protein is CASSTLAGSYGYTF. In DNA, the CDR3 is TGTGCCAGTAGTACCCTTGCAGGGAGTTATGGCTACACCTTC.